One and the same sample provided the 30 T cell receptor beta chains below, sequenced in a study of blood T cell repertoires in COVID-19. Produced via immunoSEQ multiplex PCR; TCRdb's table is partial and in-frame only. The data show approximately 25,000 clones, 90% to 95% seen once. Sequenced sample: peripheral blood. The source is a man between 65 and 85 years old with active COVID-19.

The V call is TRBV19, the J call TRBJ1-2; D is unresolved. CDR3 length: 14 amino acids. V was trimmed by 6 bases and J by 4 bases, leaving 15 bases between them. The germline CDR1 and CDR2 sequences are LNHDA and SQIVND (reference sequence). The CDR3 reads CASRTDPRCYGYTF. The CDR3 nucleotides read TGTGCCAGTAGGACCGACCCTAGATGCTATGGCTACACCTTC.

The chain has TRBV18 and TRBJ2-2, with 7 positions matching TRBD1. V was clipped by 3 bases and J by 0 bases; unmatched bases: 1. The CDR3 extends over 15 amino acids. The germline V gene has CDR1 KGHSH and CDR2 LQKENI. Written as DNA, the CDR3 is TGTGCCAGCTCACCGACAGGGCCGAACACCGGGGAGCTGTTTTTT. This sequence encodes CASSPTGPNTGELFF.

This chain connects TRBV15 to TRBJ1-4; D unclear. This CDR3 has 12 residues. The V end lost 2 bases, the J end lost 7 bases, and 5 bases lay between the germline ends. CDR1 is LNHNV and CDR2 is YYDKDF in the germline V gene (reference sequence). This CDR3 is CATSRYPEKLFF. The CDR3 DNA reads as TGTGCCACCAGCAGATATCCTGAAAAACTGTTTTTT.

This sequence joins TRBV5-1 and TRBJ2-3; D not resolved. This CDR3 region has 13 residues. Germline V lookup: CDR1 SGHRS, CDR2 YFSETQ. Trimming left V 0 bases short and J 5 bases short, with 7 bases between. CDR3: CASSLVSGDTQYF. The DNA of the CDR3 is TGCGCCAGCAGCTTGGTTTCCGGAGATACGCAGTATTTT.

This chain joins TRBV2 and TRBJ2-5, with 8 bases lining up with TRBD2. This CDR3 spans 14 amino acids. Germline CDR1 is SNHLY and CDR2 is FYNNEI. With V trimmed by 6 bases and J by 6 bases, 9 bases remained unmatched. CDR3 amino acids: CASRATSGKKTQYF. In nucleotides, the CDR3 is TGTGCCAGCAGGGCCACTAGCGGTAAAAAGACCCAGTACTTC.

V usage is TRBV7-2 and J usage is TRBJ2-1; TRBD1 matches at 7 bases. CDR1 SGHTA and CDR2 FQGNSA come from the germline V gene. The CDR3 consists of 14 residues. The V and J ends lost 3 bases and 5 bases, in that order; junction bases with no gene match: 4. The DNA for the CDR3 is TGTGCCAGCAGCTTGGGACAGCGCCACAATGAGCAGTTCTTC. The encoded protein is CASSLGQRHNEQFF.

Written as DNA, the CDR3 is TGTGCCAGTAGTATTGCTAGCCCCCATGAGCAGTTCTTC. It codes for CASSIASPHEQFF. The chain carries TRBV19 and TRBJ2-1, with D perhaps TRBD2 (5 bases). CDR1 and CDR2 from the germline V gene are LNHDA and SQIVND (reference sequence). The V and J ends lost 3 bases and 8 bases respectively, with 11 bases between them. There are 13 residues in the CDR3. The variable domain in full, with the rest retrieved from reference TRBV19 and TRBJ2-1, is DGGITQSPKYLFRKEGQNVTLSCEQNLNHDAMYWYRQDPGQGLRLIYYSQIVNDFQKGDIAEGYSVSREKKESFPLTVTSAQKNPTAFYLCASSIASPHEQFFGPGTRLTVL.

The CDR3 coding sequence is TGTGCCAGCAGCTTAGGAGACAGACTCATGAACACTGAAGCTTTCTTT. This sequence encodes CASSLGDRLMNTEAFF. The V and J genes are TRBV7-2 and TRBJ1-1; D perhaps matches TRBD1 (5 bases). Trimming took 1 base from V and 0 from J, leaving 12 bases between them. Germline V lookup: CDR1 SGHTA, CDR2 FQGNSA. This CDR3 comprises 16 residues. The whole variable domain, remainder taken from reference TRBV7-2 and TRBJ1-1, is GAGVSQSPSNKVTEKGKDVELRCDPISGHTALYWYRQSLGQGLEFLIYFQGNSAPDKSGLPSDRFSAERTGGSVSTLTIQRTQQEDSAVYLCASSLGDRLMNTEAFFGQGTRLTVV.

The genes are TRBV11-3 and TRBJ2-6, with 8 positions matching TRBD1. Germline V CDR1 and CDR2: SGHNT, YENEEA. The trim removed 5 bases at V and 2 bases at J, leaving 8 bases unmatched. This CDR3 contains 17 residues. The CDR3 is CASSPGTGRTGANVLTF. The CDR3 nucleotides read TGTGCCAGCAGCCCCGGGACAGGACGCACTGGGGCCAACGTCCTGACTTTC.

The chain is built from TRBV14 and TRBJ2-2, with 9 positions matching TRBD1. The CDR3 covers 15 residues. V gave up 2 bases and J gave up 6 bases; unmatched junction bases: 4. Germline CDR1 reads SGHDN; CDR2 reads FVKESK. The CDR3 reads CASSQWTGVAGELFF. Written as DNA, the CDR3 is TGTGCCAGCAGCCAATGGACAGGGGTAGCCGGGGAGCTGTTTTTT.

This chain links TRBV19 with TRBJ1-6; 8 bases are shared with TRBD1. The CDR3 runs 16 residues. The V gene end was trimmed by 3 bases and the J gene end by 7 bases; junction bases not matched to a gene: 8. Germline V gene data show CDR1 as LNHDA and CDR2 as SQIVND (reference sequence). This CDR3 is CASSIFSGTGNSPLHF. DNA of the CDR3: TGTGCCAGTAGTATTTTTTCGGGGACAGGAAATTCACCCCTCCACTTT.

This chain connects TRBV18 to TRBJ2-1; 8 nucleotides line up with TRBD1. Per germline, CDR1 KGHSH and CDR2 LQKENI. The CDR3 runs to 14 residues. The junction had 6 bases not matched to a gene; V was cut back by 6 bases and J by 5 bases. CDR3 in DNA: TGTGCCAGCTCGGAGACAGGGGTCAACAATGAGCAGTTCTTC. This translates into CASSETGVNNEQFF.

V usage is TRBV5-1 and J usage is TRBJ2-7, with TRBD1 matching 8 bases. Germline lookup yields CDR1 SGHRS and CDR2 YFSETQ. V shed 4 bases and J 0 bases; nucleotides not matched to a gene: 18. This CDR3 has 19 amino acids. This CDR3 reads CASSRDPRQGPADSYEQYF. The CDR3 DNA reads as TGCGCCAGCAGCAGGGACCCTAGACAGGGGCCCGCTGACTCCTACGAGCAGTACTTC. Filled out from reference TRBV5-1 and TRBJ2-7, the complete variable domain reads KAGVTQTPRYLIKTRGQQVTLSCSPISGHRSVSWYQQTPGQGLQFLFEYFSETQRNKGNFPGRFSGRQFSNSRSEMNVSTLELGDSALYLCASSRDPRQGPADSYEQYFGPGTRLTVT.

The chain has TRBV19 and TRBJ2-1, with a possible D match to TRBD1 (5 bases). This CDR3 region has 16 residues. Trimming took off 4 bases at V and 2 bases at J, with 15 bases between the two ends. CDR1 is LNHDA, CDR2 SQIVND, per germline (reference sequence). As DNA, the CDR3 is TGTGCCAGTAGTAGCCGGACATCCGGACCCTACAATGAGCAGTTCTTC. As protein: CASSSRTSGPYNEQFF.

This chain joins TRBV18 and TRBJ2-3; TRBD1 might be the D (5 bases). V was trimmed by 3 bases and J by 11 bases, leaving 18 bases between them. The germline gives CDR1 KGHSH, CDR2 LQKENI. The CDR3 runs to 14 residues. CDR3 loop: CASSPRQSEGKQYF. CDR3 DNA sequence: TGTGCCAGCTCACCTCGACAGAGCGAAGGGAAGCAGTATTTT.

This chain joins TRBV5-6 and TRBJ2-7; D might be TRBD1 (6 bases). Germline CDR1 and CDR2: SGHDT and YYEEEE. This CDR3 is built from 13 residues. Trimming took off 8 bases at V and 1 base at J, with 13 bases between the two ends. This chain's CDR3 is CASFGTNSYEQYF. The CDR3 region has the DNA TGTGCCAGTTTCGGGACAAATTCCTACGAGCAGTACTTC.

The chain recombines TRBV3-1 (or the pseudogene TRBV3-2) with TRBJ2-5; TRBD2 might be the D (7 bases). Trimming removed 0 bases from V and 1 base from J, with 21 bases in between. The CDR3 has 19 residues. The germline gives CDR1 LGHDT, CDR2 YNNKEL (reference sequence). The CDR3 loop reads CASSQEKGGRFTLQETQYF. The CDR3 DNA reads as TGTGCCAGCAGCCAAGAGAAGGGGGGGCGGTTCACTCTCCAAGAGACCCAGTACTTC.

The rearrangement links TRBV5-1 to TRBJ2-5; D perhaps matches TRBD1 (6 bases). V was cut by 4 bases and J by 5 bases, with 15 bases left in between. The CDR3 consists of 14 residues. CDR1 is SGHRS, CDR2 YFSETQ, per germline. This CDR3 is CASSPGEPEETQYF. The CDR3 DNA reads TGCGCCAGCAGCCCAGGGGAGCCCGAGGAGACCCAGTACTTC.

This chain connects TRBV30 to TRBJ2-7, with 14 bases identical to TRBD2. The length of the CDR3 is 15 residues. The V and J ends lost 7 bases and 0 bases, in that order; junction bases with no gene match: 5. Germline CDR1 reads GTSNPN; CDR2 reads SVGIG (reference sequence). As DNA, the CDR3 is TGTGCCTCAGGACTAGCGGGAGGATCCTCCTACGAGCAGTACTTC. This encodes CASGLAGGSSYEQYF.

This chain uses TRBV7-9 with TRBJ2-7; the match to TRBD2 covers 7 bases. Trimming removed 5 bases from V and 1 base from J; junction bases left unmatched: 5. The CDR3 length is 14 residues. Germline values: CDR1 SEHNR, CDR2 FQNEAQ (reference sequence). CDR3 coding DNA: TGTGCCAGCAGCCCCGGGACTAAGTCCTACGAGCAGTACTTC. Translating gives CASSPGTKSYEQYF.

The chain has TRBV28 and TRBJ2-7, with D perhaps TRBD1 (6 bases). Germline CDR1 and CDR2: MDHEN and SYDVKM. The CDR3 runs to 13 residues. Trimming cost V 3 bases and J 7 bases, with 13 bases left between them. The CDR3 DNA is TGTGCCAGCAGTTTCGGGACACCGGGGGAGCAGTACTTC. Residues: CASSFGTPGEQYF.

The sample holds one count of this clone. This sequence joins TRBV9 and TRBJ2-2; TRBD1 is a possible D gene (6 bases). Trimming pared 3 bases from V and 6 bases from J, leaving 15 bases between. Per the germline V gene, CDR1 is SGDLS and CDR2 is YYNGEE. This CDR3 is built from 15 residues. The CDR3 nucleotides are TGTGCCAGCAGCGCAAGGGGGACGGGATCCGGGGAGCTGTTTTTT. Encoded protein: CASSARGTGSGELFF.

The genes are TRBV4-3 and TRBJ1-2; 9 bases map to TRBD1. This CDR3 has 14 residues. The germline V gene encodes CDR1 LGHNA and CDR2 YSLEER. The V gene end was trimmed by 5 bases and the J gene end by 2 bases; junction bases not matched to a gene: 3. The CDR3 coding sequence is TGCGCCAGCAGCTGGGACAGGGTAAACTATGGCTACACCTTC. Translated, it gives CASSWDRVNYGYTF.

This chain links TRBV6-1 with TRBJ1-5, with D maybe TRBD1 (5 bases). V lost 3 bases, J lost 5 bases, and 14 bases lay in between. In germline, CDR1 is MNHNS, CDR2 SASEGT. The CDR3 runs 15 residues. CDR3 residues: CASSDGDGGYQPQHF. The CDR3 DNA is TGTGCCAGCAGTGATGGGGACGGGGGGTATCAGCCCCAGCATTTT.

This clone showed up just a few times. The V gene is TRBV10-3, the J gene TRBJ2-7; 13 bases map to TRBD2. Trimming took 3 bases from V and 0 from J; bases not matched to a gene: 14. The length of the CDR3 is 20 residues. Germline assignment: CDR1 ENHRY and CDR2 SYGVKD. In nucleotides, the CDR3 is TGTGCCATCAGTGATCCAAGACTAGCGGGAGGACTCGACCTCTCCTACGAGCAGTACTTC. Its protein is CAISDPRLAGGLDLSYEQYF.

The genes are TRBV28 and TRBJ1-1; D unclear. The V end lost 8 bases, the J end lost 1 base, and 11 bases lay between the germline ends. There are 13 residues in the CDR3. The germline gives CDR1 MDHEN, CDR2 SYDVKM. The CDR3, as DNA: TGTGCCAGCTTTCCCGGGGAGAACACTGAAGCTTTCTTT. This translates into CASFPGENTEAFF. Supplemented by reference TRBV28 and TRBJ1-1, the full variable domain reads DVKVTQSSRYLVKRTGEKVFLECVQDMDHENMFWYRQDPGLGLRLIYFSYDVKMKEKGDIPEGYSVSREKKERFSLILESASTNQTSMYLCASFPGENTEAFFGQGTRLTVV.

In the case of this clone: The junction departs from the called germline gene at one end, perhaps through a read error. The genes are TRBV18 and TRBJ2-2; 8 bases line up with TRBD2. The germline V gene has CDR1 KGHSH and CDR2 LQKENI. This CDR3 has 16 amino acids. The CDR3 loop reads CASSPQGGRNSGELFF. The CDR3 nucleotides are TGTGCCAGCTCACCACAGGGCGGGAGGAACTCCGGGGAGCTGTTTTTT.

DNA of the CDR3: TGTGCCAGCAGCTTAAATAGGGGCCGAGAGACCCAGTACTTC. It specifies CASSLNRGRETQYF. The V gene is TRBV7-2, the J gene TRBJ2-5, with D possibly matching TRBD1 (5 bases). The CDR3 has 14 amino acids. Between the trimmed V and J ends, which lost 2 bases and 4 bases, there was a span of 11 bases. In germline, CDR1 is SGHTA, CDR2 FQGNSA.

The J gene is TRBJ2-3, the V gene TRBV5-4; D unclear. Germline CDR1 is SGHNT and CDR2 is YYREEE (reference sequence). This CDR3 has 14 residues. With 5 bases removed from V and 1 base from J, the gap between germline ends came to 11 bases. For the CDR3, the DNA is TGTGCCAGCAGGGAGATTGGAGGCACAGATACGCAGTATTTT. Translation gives CASREIGGTDTQYF. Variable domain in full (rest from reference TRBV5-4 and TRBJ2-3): ETGVTQSPTHLIKTRGQQVTLRCSSQSGHNTVSWYQQALGQGPQFIFQYYREEENGRGNFPPRFSGLQFPNYSSELNVNALELDDSALYLCASREIGGTDTQYFGPGTRLTVL.

The CDR3 loop reads CTSSEEGAGGITYNEQFF. The CDR3 DNA sequence: TGCACCAGCAGCGAAGAGGGAGCGGGAGGGATCACCTACAATGAGCAGTTCTTC. The rearrangement uses TRBV1 and TRBJ2-1; the D segment call TRBD2 is taken from the table without a DNA check. TRBV1 is a documented pseudogene. The CDR3 runs to 18 residues.